This T cell receptor (beta chain) was found in a study of blood T cell repertoires in COVID-19. Study as a whole: Collection of acute and convalescent COVID-19 samples took place in the United States, Italy and Spain. PBMCs, B-cell-depleted T cells, or T cells provided the cDNA or gDNA that made up the material.

Germline lookup yields CDR1 SGHTA and CDR2 FQGNSA. The V end lost 1 base, the J end lost 11 bases, and 12 bases lay between the germline ends. The CDR3 sequence is 13 residues long. Authors' analysis steps: Estimated nucleated cell counts came from reference gene primer amplification. The table came from immunoSEQ multiplex PCR; TCRdb's copy has only in-frame clones and leaves some out. V, J and clone size reflect that table, while D and trimming were determined from the DNA. Found here are under 130,000 clones, approximately 84% of them singletons; the top ten hold less than 2.5%. The receptor was derived from a human donor in a cohort sampled during active COVID-19. The sequenced sample was peripheral blood. The chain recombines TRBV7-2 with TRBJ1-5; tentatively, D is TRBD1 (6 bases). The CDR3 coding sequence is TGTGCCAGCAGCTTAGACAGGGTAGGGGCCCAGCATTTT. Protein: CASSLDRVGAQHF.